This T cell receptor beta chain was sequenced for a study of T cell changes during pregnancy in multiple sclerosis. Profiling relied on immunoSEQ multiplex PCR, and the TCRdb table lists in-frame clones only, not all of them. The sample gives tens of thousands of clones, under 90% of which show up once; over 7.5% is in the top ten. The CDR3 length is 15 residues. The germline CDR1 and CDR2 sequences are SNHLY and FYNNEI. V lost 4 bases and J 3 bases, leaving 16 bases between the germline ends. This clonotype was obtained from a female donor in good health, enrolled as a control in a pregnancy study. V usage is TRBV2 and J usage is TRBJ2-7, with a possible D match to TRBD2 (6 bases). Sequencing was performed on peripheral blood, taken after pregnancy. DNA for the CDR3: TGTGCCAGCAGTGCTCTCGGGACTCCTGGCTACGAGCAGTACTTC. Amino acid sequence: CASSALGTPGYEQYF.